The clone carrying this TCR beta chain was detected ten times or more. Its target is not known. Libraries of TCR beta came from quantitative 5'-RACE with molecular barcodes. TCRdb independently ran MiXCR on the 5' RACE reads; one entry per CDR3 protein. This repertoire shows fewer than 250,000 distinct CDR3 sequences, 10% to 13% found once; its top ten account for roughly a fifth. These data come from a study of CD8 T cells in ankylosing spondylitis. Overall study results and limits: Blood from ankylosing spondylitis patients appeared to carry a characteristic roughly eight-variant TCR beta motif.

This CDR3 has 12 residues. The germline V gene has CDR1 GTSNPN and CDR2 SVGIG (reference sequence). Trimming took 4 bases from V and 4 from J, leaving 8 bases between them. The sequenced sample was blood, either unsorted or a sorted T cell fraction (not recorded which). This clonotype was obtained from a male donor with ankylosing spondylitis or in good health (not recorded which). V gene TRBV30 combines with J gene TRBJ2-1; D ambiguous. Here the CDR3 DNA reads TGTGCCTGGAAATTGGCGTACAATGAGCAGTTCTTC. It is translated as CAWKLAYNEQFF.